Here is one TCR beta chain with its context. Per the original methods: Researchers report that nucleated cell counts were estimated from reference gene primer amplification. The protocol was immunoSEQ multiplex PCR, while the TCRdb copy is restricted to in-frame clones and leaves out a portion. V and J calls and clone size are given by that table; D and trimming were obtained from the DNA. The table shows about 71,000 clones, with 90% occurring only once. This entry belongs to a study of blood T cell repertoires in COVID-19. Background on the study: Acute-phase and convalescent COVID-19 samples originated in the United States, Italy and Spain. PBMCs, B-cell-depleted T cells, or T cells were the source of the cDNA or gDNA that made up the material.

Material: peripheral blood. The sequence came from a young woman with acute or convalescent COVID-19.

The CDR3 sequence is CASSPYRGDYEQYF. In nucleotides, the CDR3 is TGTGCCAGCAGTCCCTACAGGGGTGACTACGAGCAGTACTTC. This rearrangement joins TRBV6-5 to TRBJ2-7, with 7 bases fitting TRBD1. The germline CDR1 and CDR2 sequences are MNHEY and SVGAGI. The J segment lost 3 bases and the V segment lost 5 bases, leaving 7 bases of the junction unmatched. The CDR3 totals 14 residues.